A single sample is the source of the 11 T cell receptor beta chains below, sequenced in a study of cytomegalovirus exposure and HLA in healthy donors. The PCR ran on 60 Vbeta and 13 Jbeta primers. Using immunoSEQ multiplex PCR, the repertoire was profiled, and TCRdb retains in-frame clones only, with some absent. This sample has approximately 130,000 clones; around 85% occur once, and the top ten carry under 7.5%. Sequencing used PBMCs. These receptors all stem from a woman aged 25 to 39 in good health and CMV-seropositive.

In DNA form, the CDR3 reads TGTGCCAGCAGTGAAGCGCAAGGGGATCAGCCCCAGCATTTT. Translating it yields CASSEAQGDQPQHF. The chain joins TRBV2 to TRBJ1-5, with a possible D match to TRBD1 (5 bases). CDR1 SNHLY and CDR2 FYNNEI come from the germline V gene. The CDR3 is 14 residues long. The V and J ends lost 0 bases and 5 bases respectively, with 8 bases between them.

The V and J genes are TRBV28 and TRBJ1-6, with 8 bases lining up with TRBD1. The V segment lost 8 bases and the J segment 8 bases; nucleotides outside the gene matches: 8. CDR1 is MDHEN and CDR2 is SYDVKM in the germline V gene. The CDR3 covers 14 residues. The CDR3 here is CASGTGQEYSPLHF. As DNA, the CDR3 is TGTGCCAGCGGAACGGGACAGGAGTATTCACCCCTCCACTTT. The full variable domain, with the rest looked up from reference TRBV28 and TRBJ1-6, is DVKVTQSSRYLVKRTGEKVFLECVQDMDHENMFWYRQDPGLGLRLIYFSYDVKMKEKGDIPEGYSVSREKKERFSLILESASTNQTSMYLCASGTGQEYSPLHFGNGTRLTVT.

The chain employs TRBV5-6 and TRBJ1-2; D gene uncertain. V was shortened by 0 bases and J by 3 bases, with 3 bases between the two germline ends. CDR3 length: 12 amino acids. Per germline, CDR1 SGHDT and CDR2 YYEEEE. Here the CDR3 DNA reads TGTGCCAGCAGCTTGGGGCACTATGGCTACACCTTC. Translated, it gives CASSLGHYGYTF. Full variable domain (rest looked up from reference TRBV5-6 and TRBJ1-2): DAGVTQSPTHLIKTRGQQVTLRCSPKSGHDTVSWYQQALGQGPQFIFQYYEEEERQRGNFPDRFSGHQFPNYSSELNVNALLLGDSALYLCASSLGHYGYTFGSGTRLTVV.

The rearrangement joins TRBV5-1 to TRBJ2-1, with TRBD1 matching 7 bases. V lost 4 bases, J lost 5 bases, and 6 bases stayed unmatched. Germline V lookup: CDR1 SGHRS, CDR2 YFSETQ. CDR3 size: 14 residues. For the CDR3, the DNA is TGCGCCAGCAGCCCGGACGGGACAGACAATGAGCAGTTCTTC. Translation: CASSPDGTDNEQFF. Looking up the rest from reference TRBV5-1 and TRBJ2-1 gives the full variable domain: KAGVTQTPRYLIKTRGQQVTLSCSPISGHRSVSWYQQTPGQGLQFLFEYFSETQRNKGNFPGRFSGRQFSNSRSEMNVSTLELGDSALYLCASSPDGTDNEQFFGPGTRLTVL.

The chain uses TRBV7-9 and TRBJ2-4; 10 bases align to TRBD2. Germline V lookup: CDR1 SEHNR, CDR2 FQNEAQ (reference sequence). This CDR3 has 14 amino acids. The V segment lost 0 bases and the J segment 8 bases; nucleotides outside the gene matches: 1. CDR3 in DNA: TGTGCCAGCAGCTTAGCTACTAGCGGGGACATTCAGTACTTC. Translating it yields CASSLATSGDIQYF.

This chain uses TRBV7-9 with TRBJ2-7; tentatively, D is TRBD2 (5 bases). The CDR3 is made up of 13 amino acids. V was shortened by 5 bases and J by 2 bases, with 10 bases between the two germline ends. The V gene's germline CDR1 is SEHNR and CDR2 FQNEAQ (reference sequence). The chain's CDR3 is CASSPLSAYEQYF. The CDR3, as DNA: TGTGCCAGCAGCCCCCTTAGCGCCTACGAGCAGTACTTC.

The V call is TRBV19, the J call TRBJ2-1, with D perhaps TRBD2 (5 bases). V lost 1 base, J lost 0 bases, and 13 bases lay in between. Germline values: CDR1 LNHDA, CDR2 SQIVND (reference sequence). The CDR3 sequence is 17 residues long. CDR3 residues: CASSIGTAGNSYNEQFF. The CDR3 DNA is TGTGCCAGTAGTATAGGTACTGCGGGTAACTCCTACAATGAGCAGTTCTTC.

The V gene is TRBV30, the J gene TRBJ2-1, with 7 bases identical to TRBD1. Germline-derived CDR1 and CDR2 are GTSNPN and SVGIG (reference sequence). This CDR3 has 13 residues. V dropped 3 bases and J dropped 4; count of bases not matched to a gene: 3. This CDR3 is CAWSRDSYNEQFF. Here the CDR3 DNA reads TGTGCCTGGAGCCGGGACAGTTACAATGAGCAGTTCTTC.

The rearrangement links TRBV19 to TRBJ1-2, with a weak D call TRBD1 (6 bases). V was cut by 7 bases and J by 7 bases, with 25 bases left in between. The CDR3 contains 16 residues. CDR1 is LNHDA and CDR2 is SQIVND in the germline V gene (reference sequence). Here the CDR3 reads CASTPLTGGRRGGYTF. CDR3 DNA sequence: TGTGCCAGTACCCCTCTGACCGGGGGGCGACGGGGTGGCTACACCTTC.

This clone turned up a few times. This chain links TRBV7-3 with TRBJ2-2, with D tentatively TRBD2 (6 bases). Germline values: CDR1 SGHTA, CDR2 FQGTGA. V shed 5 bases and J shed 4 bases, with 14 bases lying between them. The CDR3 is 15 amino acids. CDR3 DNA: TGTGCCAGCAGCCCTCGTGGGGGGACCACCGGGGAGCTGTTTTTT. It codes for CASSPRGGTTGELFF.

The chain is built from TRBV7-9 and TRBJ2-2; 10 nucleotides line up with TRBD2. The V gene end was trimmed by 6 bases and the J gene end by 4 bases; junction bases not matched to a gene: 5. Germline V lookup: CDR1 SEHNR, CDR2 FQNEAQ (reference sequence). This CDR3 region has 15 residues. CDR3 sequence reads: CASRSASGGTGELFF. The CDR3 nucleotides read TGTGCCAGCAGAAGTGCTAGCGGGGGCACCGGGGAGCTGTTTTTT.